This T cell receptor beta chain derives from a study of identical twins. Study-level findings and limits: Potential partial confounding of zero-insertion analyses by invariant MAIT and iNKT cells was noted.

A universal primer site was incorporated via template switching, and the cDNA contained unique molecular identifiers. TCRdb fed the 5' RACE reads into MiXCR, producing one record per CDR3 protein. The data show approximately 210,000 distinct CDR3 sequences, 15% seen once. Germline V CDR1 and CDR2: LNHNV, YYDKDF (reference sequence). CDR3 length equals 14 residues. Germline trimming cut 8 bases from V and 3 bases from J; bases unmatched to any gene: 6. Turning to this clonotype: Its target is not known.

This sample was shared with a second study, whose subject was T cells expressing NK-cell markers.

The chain has TRBV15 and TRBJ2-2; 7 bases align to TRBD2. Sequenced input: CD8+ T cells sorted from blood. The receptor's source is a woman between 18 and 30 years old in good health. This CDR3 reads CATPRGEHTGELFF. In nucleotides, the CDR3 is TGTGCCACCCCCCGGGGGGAACACACCGGGGAGCTGTTTTTT.